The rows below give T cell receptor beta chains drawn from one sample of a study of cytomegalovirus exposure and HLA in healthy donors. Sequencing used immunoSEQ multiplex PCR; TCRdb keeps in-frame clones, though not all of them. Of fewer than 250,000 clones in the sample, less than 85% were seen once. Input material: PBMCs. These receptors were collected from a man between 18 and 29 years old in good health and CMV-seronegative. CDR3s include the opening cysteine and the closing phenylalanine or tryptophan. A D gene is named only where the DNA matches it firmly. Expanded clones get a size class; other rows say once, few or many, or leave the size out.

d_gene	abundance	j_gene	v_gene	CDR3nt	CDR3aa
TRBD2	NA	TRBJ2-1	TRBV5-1	TGCGCCAGCAGTGGGCTAGCGGGAACTAATGAGCAGTTCTTC	CASSGLAGTNEQFF
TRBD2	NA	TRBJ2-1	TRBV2	TGTGCCAGCAGGAGGACTAGCGGATCCTACAATGAGCAGTTCTTC	CASRRTSGSYNEQFF
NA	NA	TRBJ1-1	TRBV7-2	TGTGCCAGCAGCCAACGGGGTGGGACATTGAACACTGAAGCTTTCTTT	CASSQRGGTLNTEAFF
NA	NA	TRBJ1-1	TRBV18	TGTGCCAGCTCACCAAACAGGGTAGGAACTGAAGCTTTCTTT	CASSPNRVGTEAFF
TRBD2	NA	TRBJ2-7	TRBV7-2	TGTGCCAGCAGTCCCTCTGCGGGAGAAAGCTCCTACGAGCAGTACTTC	CASSPSAGESSYEQYF
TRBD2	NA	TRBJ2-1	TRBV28	TGTGCCAGCAGTTTTTTGGGGGGGTATACCAATGAGCAGTTCTTC	CASSFLGGYTNEQFF
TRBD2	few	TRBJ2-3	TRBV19	TGTGCCAGTAGTACCGGGGGGGGAGATACGCAGTATTTT	CASSTGGGDTQYF
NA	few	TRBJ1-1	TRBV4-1	TGCGCCAGCAGCCAAGTGAGGACTATGAACACTGAAGCTTTCTTT	CASSQVRTMNTEAFF
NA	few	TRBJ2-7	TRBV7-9	TGTGCCAGCAGCTATGGGACTTTCGCTTCCTACGAGCAGTACTTC	CASSYGTFASYEQYF
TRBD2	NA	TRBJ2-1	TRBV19	TGTGCCAGTAGTACCTTAGCTAGCGGGGTACCCAATGAGCAGTTCTTC	CASSTLASGVPNEQFF
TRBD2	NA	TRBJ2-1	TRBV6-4	TGTGCCATCGAAACGGTGTCTAGCGGGAGAGAGGGGGGCAATGAGCAGTTCTTC	CAIETVSSGREGGNEQFF
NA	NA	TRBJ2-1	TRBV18	TGTGCCAGCTCACCACCGGGGCGGACGTCCTACAATGAGCAGTTCTTC	CASSPPGRTSYNEQFF
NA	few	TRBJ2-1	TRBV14	TGTGCCAGCAGCCCTTTAGGGGCCAACAATGAGCAGTTCTTC	CASSPLGANNEQFF
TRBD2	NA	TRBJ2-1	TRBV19	TGTGCCAGTAGTATTATTAGCGGGAAAGGATCCTACAATGAGCAGTTCTTC	CASSIISGKGSYNEQFF
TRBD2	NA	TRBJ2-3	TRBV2	TGTGCCAGCATAGGTCTAGCGGCAAGCACAGATACGCAGTATTTT	CASIGLAASTDTQYF
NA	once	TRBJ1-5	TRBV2	TGTGCCAGCAGTGGGGGGGATGGCAATCAGCCCCAGCATTTT	CASSGGDGNQPQHF
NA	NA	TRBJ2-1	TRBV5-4	TGTGCCAGCAGCTTGGGCCTAGCTGACTACAATGAGCAGTTCTTC	CASSLGLADYNEQFF
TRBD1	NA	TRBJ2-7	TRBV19	TGTGCCAGTAGTATGAGGGACAGGCCAACCTACGAGCAGTACTTC	CASSMRDRPTYEQYF
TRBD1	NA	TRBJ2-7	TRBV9	TGTGCCAGCAGCGTAGTGGCAAAGGGACAGCCCTCCTACGAGCAGTACTTC	CASSVVAKGQPSYEQYF
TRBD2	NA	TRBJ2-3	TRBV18	TGTGCCAGCTCACGGACTAGCGGTAGCACAGATACGCAGTATTTT	CASSRTSGSTDTQYF
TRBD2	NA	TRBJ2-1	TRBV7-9	TGTGCCAGCAGCTTGGGGGGGGGCAATGAGCAGTTCTTC	CASSLGGGNEQFF
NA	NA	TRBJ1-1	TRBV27	TGTGCCAGCAGTTTGAGCCCCAACACTGAAGCTTTCTTT	CASSLSPNTEAFF
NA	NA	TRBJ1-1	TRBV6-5	TGTGCCAGCAGTTACTCGTCCGTTTTGAACACTGAAGCTTTCTTT	CASSYSSVLNTEAFF
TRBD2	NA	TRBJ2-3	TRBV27	TGTGCCAGCAGTTTATCCCCCCCTAGCGGGAACACAGATACGCAGTATTTT	CASSLSPPSGNTDTQYF
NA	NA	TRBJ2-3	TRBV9	TGTGCCAGCAGCGCTCAACAGCACGCGGATACGCAGTATTTT	CASSAQQHADTQYF
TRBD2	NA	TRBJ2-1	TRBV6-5	TGTGCCAGCAGTTACTTCCGGGAGGGCTCTGATGAGCAGTTCTTC	CASSYFREGSDEQFF
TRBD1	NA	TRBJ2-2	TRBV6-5	TGTGCCAGCAGTTACGGGACAGGGAGGACCGGGGAGCTGTTTTTT	CASSYGTGRTGELFF
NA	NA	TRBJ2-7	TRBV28	TGTGCCAGCAGGAAGCAGGGTACCGACGAGCAGTACTTC	CASRKQGTDEQYF
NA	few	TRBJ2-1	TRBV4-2	TGTGCCAGCAGCCAGAACGAGCGGGCCGGCTCCTACAATGAGCAGTTCTTC	CASSQNERAGSYNEQFF
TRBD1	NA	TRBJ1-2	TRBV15	TGTGCCACCAGCAGAGTAGGGTTGGGACAGAGCTATGGCTACACCTTC	CATSRVGLGQSYGYTF